These T cell receptor beta chains were read from a single sample in a study of cytotoxic CD8 clonotypes in ibrutinib-treated CLL. Method: immunoSEQ multiplex PCR; TCRdb's copy keeps in-frame clones and lacks some. The table has about 68,000 clones, around 68% seen once; the top ten hold roughly 5.9%. The sample in question was PBMCs, obtained after 12 months of ibrutinib treatment. These receptors were collected from a human donor with chronic lymphocytic leukemia. The CDR3 runs from the conserved cysteine through the conserved F or W. The order of the fields is J gene, D gene, V gene, clone size, CDR3 protein, CDR3 DNA. D genes are given only for firm matches. Size is stated for part of the rows, as once, few or many counts, or as a class when the clone is expanded.

>TRBJ2-7|-|TRBV6-5|-
CASTNTGDEQYF
TGTGCCAGCACTAACACGGGGGACGAGCAGTACTTC
>TRBJ2-3|TRBD2|TRBV18|-
CASSPGGGGDTQYF
TGTGCCAGCTCACCAGGTGGCGGGGGAGATACGCAGTATTTT
>TRBJ2-5|TRBD1|TRBV4-3|-
CASSQPYRGQETQYF
TGCGCCAGCAGCCAACCCTACAGGGGTCAAGAGACCCAGTACTTC
>TRBJ1-4|-|TRBV15|-
CATSSLGGGRSTNEKLFF
TGTGCCACCAGCTCTCTGGGCGGGGGACGATCAACTAATGAAAAACTGTTTTTT
>TRBJ2-7|TRBD1|TRBV6-5|-
CASGRDRSYEQYF
TGTGCCAGCGGCCGGGACAGGTCCTACGAGCAGTACTTC
>TRBJ2-7|-|TRBV21-1|-
CASSGSGTLFGEQYF
TGTGCCAGCAGCGGGTCCGGGACACTATTCGGCGAGCAGTACTTC
>TRBJ1-1|-|TRBV11-3|-
CASSLDGYGTEAFF
TGTGCCAGCAGCTTAGATGGATACGGCACTGAAGCTTTCTTT
>TRBJ1-1|TRBD1|TRBV7-9|few
CASSIDTGGSEAFF
TGTGCCAGCAGCATTGACACAGGGGGGTCTGAAGCTTTCTTT
>TRBJ2-7|-|TRBV30|-
CAWGGITGYSYEQYF
TGTGCCTGGGGGGGAATTACAGGGTATTCCTACGAGCAGTACTTC
>TRBJ1-1|-|TRBV5-1|-
CASSQAIIKTEAFF
TGCGCCAGCAGTCAGGCAATAATTAAGACTGAAGCTTTCTTT
>TRBJ2-3|-|TRBV7-9|-
CASSLTGSTDTQYF
TGTGCCAGCAGCTTAACAGGGAGCACAGATACGCAGTATTTT
>TRBJ2-2|-|TRBV27|-
CASSSLRVKNTGELFF
TGTGCCAGCAGCAGCCTTAGGGTAAAGAACACCGGGGAGCTGTTTTTT
>TRBJ2-5|TRBD1|TRBV7-2|-
CASRTGGVGETQYF
TGTGCCAGCAGAACAGGGGGTGTAGGTGAGACCCAGTACTTC
>TRBJ1-2|-|TRBV23-1|once
CASSRPDRRPNYGYTF
TGCGCCAGCAGTCGACCCGACAGGAGACCTAACTATGGCTACACCTTC
>TRBJ1-2|-|TRBV28|-
CASSLRTGSVYGYTF
TGTGCCAGCAGTTTACGTACAGGGAGTGTGTATGGCTACACCTTC
>TRBJ2-1|-|TRBV9|few
CASSVGVGHRDEQFF
TGTGCCAGCAGCGTAGGTGTAGGCCACAGGGACGAGCAGTTCTTC
>TRBJ2-1|-|TRBV2|-
CASSERGVDEQFF
TGTGCCAGCAGTGAGCGAGGGGTGGATGAGCAGTTCTTC
>TRBJ1-4|TRBD1|TRBV5-1|-
CASSLQGGATNEKLFF
TGCGCCAGCAGCTTGCAGGGGGGAGCAACTAATGAAAAACTGTTTTTT
>TRBJ2-2|TRBD2|TRBV7-2|-
CASSLEVLAGGWTGELFF
TGTGCCAGCAGCTTAGAGGTCCTAGCGGGGGGTTGGACCGGGGAGCTGTTTTTT
>TRBJ2-3|-|TRBV21-1|-
CASSPPPWGDTQYF
TGTGCCAGCAGCCCCCCCCCTTGGGGAGATACGCAGTATTTT
>TRBJ2-1|-|TRBV2|-
CASRGGGAGFNEQFF
TGTGCCAGCAGGGGAGGCGGGGCGGGGTTTAATGAGCAGTTCTTC
>TRBJ2-1|TRBD2|TRBV5-1|-
CASSLLAGHYNEQFF
TGCGCCAGCAGCTTACTAGCGGGGCACTACAATGAGCAGTTCTTC
>TRBJ1-1|-|TRBV4-3|once
CASSLRHANTEAFF
TGCGCCAGCAGCCTAAGGCATGCGAACACTGAAGCTTTCTTT
>TRBJ2-2|-|TRBV15|-
CATSRRQPMNTGELFF
TGTGCCACCAGCCGTCGTCAGCCAATGAACACCGGGGAGCTGTTTTTT